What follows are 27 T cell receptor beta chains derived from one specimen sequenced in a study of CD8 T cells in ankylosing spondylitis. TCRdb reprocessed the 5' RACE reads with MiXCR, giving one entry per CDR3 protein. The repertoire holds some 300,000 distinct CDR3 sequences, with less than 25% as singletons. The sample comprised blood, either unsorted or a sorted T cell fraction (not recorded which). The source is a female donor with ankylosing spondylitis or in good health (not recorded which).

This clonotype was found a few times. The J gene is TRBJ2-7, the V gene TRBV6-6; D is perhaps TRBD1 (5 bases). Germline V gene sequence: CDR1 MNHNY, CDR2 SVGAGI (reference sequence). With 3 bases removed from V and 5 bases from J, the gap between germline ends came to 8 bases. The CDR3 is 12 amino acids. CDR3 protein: CASSYRGNEQYF. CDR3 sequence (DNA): TGTGCCAGCAGTTATAGGGGCAACGAGCAGTACTTC.

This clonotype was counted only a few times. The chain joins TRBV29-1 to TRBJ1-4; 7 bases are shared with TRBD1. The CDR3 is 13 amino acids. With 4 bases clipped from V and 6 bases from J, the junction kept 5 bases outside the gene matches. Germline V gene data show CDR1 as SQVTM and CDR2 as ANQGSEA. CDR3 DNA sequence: TGCAGCGTTGTAAGGGGGACAGATGAAAAACTGTTTTTT. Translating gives CSVVRGTDEKLFF.

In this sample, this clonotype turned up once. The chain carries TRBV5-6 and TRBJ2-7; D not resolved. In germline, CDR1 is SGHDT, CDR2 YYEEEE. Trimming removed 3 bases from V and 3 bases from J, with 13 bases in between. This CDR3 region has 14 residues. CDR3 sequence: CASSSAGSRYEQYF. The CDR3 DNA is TGTGCCAGCAGCTCTGCAGGATCCCGCTACGAGCAGTACTTC.

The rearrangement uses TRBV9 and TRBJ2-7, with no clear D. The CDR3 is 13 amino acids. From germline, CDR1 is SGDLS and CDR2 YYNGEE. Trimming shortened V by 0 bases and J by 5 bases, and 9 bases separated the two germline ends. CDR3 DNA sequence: TGTGCCAGCAGCGTAGAGGTGGAGAACGAGCAGTACTTC. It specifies CASSVEVENEQYF.

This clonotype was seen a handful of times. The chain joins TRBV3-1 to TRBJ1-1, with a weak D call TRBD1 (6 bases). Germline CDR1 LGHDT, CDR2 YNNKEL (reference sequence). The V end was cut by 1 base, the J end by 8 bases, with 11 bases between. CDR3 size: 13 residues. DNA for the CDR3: TGTGCCAGCAGCCAAGGGACAGCCACCGAAGCTTTCTTT. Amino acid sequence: CASSQGTATEAFF.

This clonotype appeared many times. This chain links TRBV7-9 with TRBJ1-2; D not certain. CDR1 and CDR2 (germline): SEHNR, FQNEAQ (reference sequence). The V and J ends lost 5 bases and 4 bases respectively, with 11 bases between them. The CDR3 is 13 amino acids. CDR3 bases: TGTGCCAGCAGCGCCGGGCGAGCCTATGGCTACACCTTC. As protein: CASSAGRAYGYTF.

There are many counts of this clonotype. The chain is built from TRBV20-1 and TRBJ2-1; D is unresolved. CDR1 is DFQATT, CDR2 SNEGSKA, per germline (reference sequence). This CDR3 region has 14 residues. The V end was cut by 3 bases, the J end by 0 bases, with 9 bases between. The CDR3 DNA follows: TGCAGTGCTAGGCATTACCGCTCCTACAATGAGCAGTTCTTC. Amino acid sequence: CSARHYRSYNEQFF.

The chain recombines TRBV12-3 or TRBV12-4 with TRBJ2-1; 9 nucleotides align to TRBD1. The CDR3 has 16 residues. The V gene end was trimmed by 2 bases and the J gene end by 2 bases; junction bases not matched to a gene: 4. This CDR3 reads CASSLRQGVAYNEQFF. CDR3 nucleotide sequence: TGTGCCAGCAGTTTAAGACAGGGGGTCGCCTACAATGAGCAGTTCTTC.

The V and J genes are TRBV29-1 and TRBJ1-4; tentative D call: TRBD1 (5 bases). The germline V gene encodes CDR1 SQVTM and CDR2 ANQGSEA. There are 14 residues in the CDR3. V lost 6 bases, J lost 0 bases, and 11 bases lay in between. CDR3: CSVSGGTTNEKLFF. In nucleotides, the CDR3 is TGCAGCGTGTCGGGGGGGACAACTAATGAAAAACTGTTTTTT.

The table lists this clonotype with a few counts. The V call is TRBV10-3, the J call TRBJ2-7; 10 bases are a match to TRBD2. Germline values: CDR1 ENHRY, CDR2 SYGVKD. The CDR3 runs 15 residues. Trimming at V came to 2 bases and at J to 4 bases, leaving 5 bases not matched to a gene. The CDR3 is CAISEGTSDLYEQYF. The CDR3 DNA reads TGTGCCATCAGTGAGGGGACTAGCGACCTATACGAGCAGTACTTC.

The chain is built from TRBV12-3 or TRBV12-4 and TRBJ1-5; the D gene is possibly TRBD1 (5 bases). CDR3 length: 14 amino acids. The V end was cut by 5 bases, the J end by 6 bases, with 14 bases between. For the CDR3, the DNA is TGTGCCAGCAGTCTCACCGGAGGGACTCAGCCCCAGCATTTT. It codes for CASSLTGGTQPQHF.

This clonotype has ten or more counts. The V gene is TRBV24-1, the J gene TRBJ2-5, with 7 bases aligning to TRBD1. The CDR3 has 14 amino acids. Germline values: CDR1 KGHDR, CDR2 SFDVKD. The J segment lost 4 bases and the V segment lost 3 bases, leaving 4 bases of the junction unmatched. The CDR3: CATSDSRTGETQYF. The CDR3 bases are TGTGCCACCAGTGATAGTAGGACAGGAGAGACCCAGTACTTC.

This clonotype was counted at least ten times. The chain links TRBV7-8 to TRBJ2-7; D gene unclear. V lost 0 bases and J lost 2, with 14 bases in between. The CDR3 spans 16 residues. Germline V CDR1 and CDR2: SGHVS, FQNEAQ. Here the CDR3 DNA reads TGTGCCAGCAGCTTAGCGACGGCAGGTTCTACCTACGAGCAGTACTTC. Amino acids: CASSLATAGSTYEQYF. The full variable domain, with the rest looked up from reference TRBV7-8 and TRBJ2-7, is GAGVSQSPRYKVAKRGQDVALRCDPISGHVSLFWYQQALGQGPEFLTYFQNEAQLDKSGLPSDRFFAERPEGSVSTLKIQRTQQEDSAVYLCASSLATAGSTYEQYFGPGTRLTVT.

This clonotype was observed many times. CDR3 nucleotides: TGTGCCAGCAGCCCACTTGGGGCCAGCACAGATACGCAGTATTTT. Its protein product is CASSPLGASTDTQYF. This rearrangement joins TRBV5-6 to TRBJ2-3; the D gene is possibly TRBD1 (5 bases). Germline V gene lookup returns CDR1 SGHDT and CDR2 YYEEEE. V gave up 4 bases and J gave up 0 bases, with 12 bases separating them. CDR3 length: 15 residues.

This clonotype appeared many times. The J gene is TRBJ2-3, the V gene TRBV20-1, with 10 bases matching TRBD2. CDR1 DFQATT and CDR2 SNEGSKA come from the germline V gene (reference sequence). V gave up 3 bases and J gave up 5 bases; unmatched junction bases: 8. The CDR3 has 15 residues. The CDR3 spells CSASHLAGDLDTQYF. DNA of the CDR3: TGCAGTGCTAGTCACCTAGCGGGAGATTTAGATACGCAGTATTTT.

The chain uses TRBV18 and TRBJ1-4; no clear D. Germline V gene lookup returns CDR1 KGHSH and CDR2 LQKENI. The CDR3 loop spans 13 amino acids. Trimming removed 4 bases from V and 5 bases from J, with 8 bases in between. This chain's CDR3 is CASSLSRNEKLFF. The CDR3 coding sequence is TGTGCCAGCTCACTATCCAGGAATGAAAAACTGTTTTTT.

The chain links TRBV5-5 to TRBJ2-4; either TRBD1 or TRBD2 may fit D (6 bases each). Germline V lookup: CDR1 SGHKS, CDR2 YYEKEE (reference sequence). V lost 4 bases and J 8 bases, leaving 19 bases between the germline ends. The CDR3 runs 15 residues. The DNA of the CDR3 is TGTGCCAGCAGCCCTGGGGGACTGAAGGGGGACATTCAGTACTTC. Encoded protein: CASSPGGLKGDIQYF. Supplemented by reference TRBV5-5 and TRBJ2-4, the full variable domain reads DAGVTQSPTHLIKTRGQQVTLRCSPISGHKSVSWYQQVLGQGPQFIFQYYEKEERGRGNFPDRFSARQFPNYSSELNVNALLLGDSALYLCASSPGGLKGDIQYFGAGTRLSVL.

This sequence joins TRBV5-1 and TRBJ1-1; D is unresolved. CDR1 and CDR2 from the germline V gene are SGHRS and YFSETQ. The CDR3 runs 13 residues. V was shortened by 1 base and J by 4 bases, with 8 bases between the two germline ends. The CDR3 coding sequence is TGCGCCAGCAGCTTGCGCGAGGGCACTGAAGCTTTCTTT. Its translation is CASSLREGTEAFF.

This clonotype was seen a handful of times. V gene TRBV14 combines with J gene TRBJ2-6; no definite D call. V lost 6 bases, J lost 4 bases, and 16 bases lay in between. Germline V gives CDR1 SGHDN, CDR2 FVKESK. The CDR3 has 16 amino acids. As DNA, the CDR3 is TGTGCCAGCAGTATCCAGACGGGTAGAGGGGCCAACGTCCTGACTTTC. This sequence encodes CASSIQTGRGANVLTF.

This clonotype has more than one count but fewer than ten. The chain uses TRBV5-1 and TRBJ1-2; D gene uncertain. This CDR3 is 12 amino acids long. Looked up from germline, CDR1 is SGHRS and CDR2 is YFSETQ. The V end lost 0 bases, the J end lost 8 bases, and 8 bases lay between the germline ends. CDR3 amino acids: CASSLGVAGYTF. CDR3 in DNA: TGCGCCAGCAGCTTGGGTGTCGCGGGCTACACCTTC.

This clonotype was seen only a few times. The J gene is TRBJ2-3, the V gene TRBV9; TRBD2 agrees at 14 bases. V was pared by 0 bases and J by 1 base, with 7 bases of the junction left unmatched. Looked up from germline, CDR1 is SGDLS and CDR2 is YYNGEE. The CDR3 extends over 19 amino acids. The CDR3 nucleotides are TGTGCCAGCAGCGTAGCCGGGACTAGCGGGAGTGTTGGCACAGATACGCAGTATTTT. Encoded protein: CASSVAGTSGSVGTDTQYF. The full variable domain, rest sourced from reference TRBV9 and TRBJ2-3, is DSGVTQTPKHLITATGQRVTLRCSPRSGDLSVYWYQQSLDQGLQFLIQYYNGEERAKGNILERFSAQQFPDLHSELNLSSLELGDSALYFCASSVAGTSGSVGTDTQYFGPGTRLTVL.

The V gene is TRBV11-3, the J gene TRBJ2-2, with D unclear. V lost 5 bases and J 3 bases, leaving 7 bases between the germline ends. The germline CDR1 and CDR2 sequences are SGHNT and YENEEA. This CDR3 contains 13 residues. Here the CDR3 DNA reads TGTGCCAGCAGCCTTAGCTACACCGGGGAGCTGTTTTTT. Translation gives CASSLSYTGELFF.

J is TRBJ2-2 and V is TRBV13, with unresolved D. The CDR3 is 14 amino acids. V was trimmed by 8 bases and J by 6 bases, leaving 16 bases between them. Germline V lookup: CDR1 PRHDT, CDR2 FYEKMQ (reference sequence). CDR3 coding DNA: TGTGCCAGCGCACCTAGGCCCCGGGCCGGGGAGCTGTTTTTT. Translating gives CASAPRPRAGELFF.

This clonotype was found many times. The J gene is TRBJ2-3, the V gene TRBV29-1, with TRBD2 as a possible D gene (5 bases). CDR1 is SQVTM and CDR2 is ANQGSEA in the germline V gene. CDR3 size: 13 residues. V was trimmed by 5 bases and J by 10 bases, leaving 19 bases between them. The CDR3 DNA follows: TGCAGCGTTCGGCCCTTCGGAGGTGACGCGCAGTATTTT. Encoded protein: CSVRPFGGDAQYF.

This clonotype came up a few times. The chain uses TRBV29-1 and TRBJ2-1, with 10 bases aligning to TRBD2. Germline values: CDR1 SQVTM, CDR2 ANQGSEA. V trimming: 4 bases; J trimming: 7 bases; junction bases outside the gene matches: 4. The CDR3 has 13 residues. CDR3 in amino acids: CSVASGRENEQFF. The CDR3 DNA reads TGCAGCGTTGCTAGCGGGAGAGAAAATGAGCAGTTCTTC.

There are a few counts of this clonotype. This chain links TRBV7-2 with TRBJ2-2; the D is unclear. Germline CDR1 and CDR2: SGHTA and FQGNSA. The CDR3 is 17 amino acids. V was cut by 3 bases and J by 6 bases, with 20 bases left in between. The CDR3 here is CASSFPPHTNKPGELFF. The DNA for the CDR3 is TGTGCCAGCAGCTTCCCCCCCCACACGAATAAACCCGGGGAGCTGTTTTTT.

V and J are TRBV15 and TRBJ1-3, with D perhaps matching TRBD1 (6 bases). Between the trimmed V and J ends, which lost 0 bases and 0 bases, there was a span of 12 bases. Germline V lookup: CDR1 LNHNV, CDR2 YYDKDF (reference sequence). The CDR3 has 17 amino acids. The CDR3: CATSRDKGVGSGNTIYF. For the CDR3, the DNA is TGTGCCACCAGCAGAGACAAGGGGGTCGGCTCTGGAAACACCATATATTTT.